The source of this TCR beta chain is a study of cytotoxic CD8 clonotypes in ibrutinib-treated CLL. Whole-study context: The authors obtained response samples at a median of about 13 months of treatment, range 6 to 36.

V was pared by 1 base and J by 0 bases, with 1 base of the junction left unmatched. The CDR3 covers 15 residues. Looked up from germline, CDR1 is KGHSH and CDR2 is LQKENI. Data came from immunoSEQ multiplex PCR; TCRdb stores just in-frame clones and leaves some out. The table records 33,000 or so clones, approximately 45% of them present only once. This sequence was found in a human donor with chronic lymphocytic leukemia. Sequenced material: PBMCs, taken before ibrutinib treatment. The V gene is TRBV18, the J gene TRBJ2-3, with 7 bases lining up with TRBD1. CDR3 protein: CASSPRQGSTDTQYF. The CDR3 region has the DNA TGTGCCAGCTCACCACGACAGGGCAGCACAGATACGCAGTATTTT.